These 13 T cell receptor beta chains came from one sample sequenced in a study of blood T cells in healthy people across ages. It was with a sample-barcoded 5' primer and a J-beta primer mix that a second PCR of roughly 7 to 12 cycles was run. From the 5' RACE reads, TCRdb called clonotypes with MiXCR, one entry per CDR3 protein. The sample has about 1.6 million distinct CDR3 sequences; 30% to 40% are singletons. Sequencing input: blood. The receptor set was obtained from a woman aged 30 to 39 in good health.

This clonotype came up a few times. The V call is TRBV3-1, the J call TRBJ2-5, with D tentatively TRBD2 (5 bases). The CDR3 totals 16 residues. Looked up from germline, CDR1 is LGHDT and CDR2 is YNNKEL (reference sequence). The germline V and J ends were trimmed by 4 bases and 3 bases, with 18 bases remaining between them. CDR3 DNA sequence: TGTGCCAGCAGCCCGTTCCGGGAAGGCCCTAAAGAGACCCAGTACTTC. The encoded protein is CASSPFREGPKETQYF.

This clonotype was recorded a few times. This sequence joins TRBV5-6 and TRBJ1-1; 9 bases map to TRBD1. Per germline, CDR1 SGHDT and CDR2 YYEEEE. Trimming removed 0 bases from V and 3 bases from J; junction bases left unmatched: 6. The CDR3 extends over 16 amino acids. The CDR3 region has the DNA TGTGCCAGCAGCTTGGCCGGCGACAGGGGGGACACTGAAGCTTTCTTT. It encodes CASSLAGDRGDTEAFF.

V gene TRBV13 combines with J gene TRBJ2-5, with D perhaps given as TRBD1 or TRBD2 (5 bases each). Trimming pared 6 bases from V and 7 bases from J, leaving 18 bases between. CDR1 is PRHDT and CDR2 is FYEKMQ in the germline V gene (reference sequence). The CDR3 loop spans 14 amino acids. In DNA, the CDR3 is TGTGCCAGCAGTTCGGGACCAAAATTGGGGACCCAGTACTTC. Translated, it gives CASSSGPKLGTQYF.

This chain connects TRBV10-3 to TRBJ2-7; a possible D gene is TRBD1 (5 bases). V lost 2 bases to trimming and J lost 6 bases, with 23 bases between them. Looked up from germline, CDR1 is ENHRY and CDR2 is SYGVKD. This CDR3 has 17 residues. In nucleotides, the CDR3 is TGTGCCATCAGTGAGACATCGAAGGTATATAGGGGCACCGAGCAGTACTTC. It is translated as CAISETSKVYRGTEQYF.

The chain uses TRBV19 and TRBJ1-2, with TRBD1 matching 7 bases. Germline V gene data show CDR1 as LNHDA and CDR2 as SQIVND (reference sequence). The V and J ends lost 7 bases and 8 bases, in that order; junction bases with no gene match: 10. CDR3 length: 13 residues. The CDR3 is CASTGGQAGGYTF. The CDR3 DNA sequence: TGTGCCAGTACCGGCGGACAGGCGGGCGGCTACACCTTC.

In regard to this clonotype: One junction end disagrees with the germline gene, perhaps due to a read error. The chain combines TRBV12-3 or TRBV12-4 with TRBJ2-1, with 8 bases that match TRBD1. This CDR3 has 15 amino acids. In DNA, the CDR3 is TGTGCCAGCAGTTTAACAGGGGGTAGCGGCAATGAGCAATTCTTC. This codes for CASSLTGGSGNEQFF.

The V gene is TRBV12-3 or TRBV12-4, the J gene TRBJ2-3, with D perhaps matching TRBD1 or TRBD2 (6 bases each). The ends were cut back, 3 bases at V and 7 bases at J, with 17 bases in the middle. This CDR3 is 15 amino acids long. DNA of the CDR3: TGTGCCAGCAGTTTCCGGAGGGGGATGGGGAATACGCAGTATTTT. Its protein is CASSFRRGMGNTQYF.

Ten or more counts support this clonotype. This rearrangement joins TRBV7-2 to TRBJ2-3; D is ambiguous. Per the germline V gene, CDR1 is SGHTA and CDR2 is FQGNSA. This CDR3 is built from 15 residues. Deletions cut 5 bases from V and 0 bases from J, with 12 bases between. The CDR3: CASSRLGASTDTQYF. Written as DNA, the CDR3 is TGTGCCAGCAGCCGCCTTGGAGCAAGCACAGATACGCAGTATTTT.

V and J are TRBV14 and TRBJ2-1; 8 bases agree with TRBD2. J was trimmed by 3 bases and V by 0 bases; bases with no gene match: 4. This CDR3 has 16 residues. The germline V gene encodes CDR1 SGHDN and CDR2 FVKESK. CDR3 amino acids: CASSQDWLAGYNEQFF. In nucleotides, the CDR3 is TGTGCCAGCAGCCAAGATTGGCTAGCGGGCTACAATGAGCAGTTCTTC.

J is TRBJ1-2 and V is TRBV20-1, with D unclear. Germline lookup yields CDR1 DFQATT and CDR2 SNEGSKA (reference sequence). The V end lost 4 bases, the J end lost 7 bases, and 13 bases lay between the germline ends. This CDR3 is 12 amino acids long. The chain's CDR3 is CSAKEGLSGYTF. Here the CDR3 DNA reads TGCAGTGCTAAGGAGGGCTTAAGTGGCTACACCTTC.

This chain joins TRBV27 and TRBJ2-1, with 7 bases identical to TRBD2. Germline CDR1 and CDR2: MNHEY and SMNVEV (reference sequence). V trimming: 5 bases; J trimming: 4 bases; junction bases outside the gene matches: 14. The CDR3 runs to 17 residues. The CDR3 region is CASSLRSVSGVYNEQFF. The CDR3 coding sequence is TGTGCCAGCAGTCTACGGTCGGTGAGCGGGGTATACAATGAGCAGTTCTTC.

The rearrangement links TRBV9 to TRBJ2-1; D is undetermined. V lost 1 base, J lost 4 bases, and 6 bases lay in between. This CDR3 is built from 13 residues. Germline-derived CDR1 and CDR2 are SGDLS and YYNGEE. CDR3 nucleotides: TGTGCCAGCAGCGTATCACAGTACAATGAGCAGTTCTTC. Its protein product is CASSVSQYNEQFF.

The rearrangement links TRBV20-1 to TRBJ1-4; no definite D call. This CDR3 region has 10 residues. V dropped 0 bases and J dropped 8 bases, with 1 base sitting between them. In germline, CDR1 is DFQATT, CDR2 SNEGSKA (reference sequence). This CDR3 is CSARDEKLFF. In DNA, the CDR3 is TGCAGTGCTAGAGACGAAAAACTGTTTTTT.